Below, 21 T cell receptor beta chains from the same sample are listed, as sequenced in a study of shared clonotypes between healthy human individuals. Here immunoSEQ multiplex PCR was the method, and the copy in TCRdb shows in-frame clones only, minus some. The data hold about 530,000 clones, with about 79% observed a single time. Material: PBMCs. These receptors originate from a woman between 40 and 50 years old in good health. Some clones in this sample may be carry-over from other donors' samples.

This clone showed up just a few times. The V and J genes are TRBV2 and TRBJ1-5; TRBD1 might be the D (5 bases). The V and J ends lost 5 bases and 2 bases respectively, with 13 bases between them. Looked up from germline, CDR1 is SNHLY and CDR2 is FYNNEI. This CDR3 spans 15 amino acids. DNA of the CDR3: TGTGCCAGCAGTTCCCTTGGGGGTGGCAATCAGCCCCAGCATTTT. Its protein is CASSSLGGGNQPQHF.

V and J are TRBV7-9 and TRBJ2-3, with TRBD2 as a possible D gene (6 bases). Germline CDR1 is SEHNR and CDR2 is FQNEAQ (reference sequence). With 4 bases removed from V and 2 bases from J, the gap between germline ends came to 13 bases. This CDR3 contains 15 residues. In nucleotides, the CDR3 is TGTGCCAGCAGCTCGAGACTAGAATCCACAGATACGCAGTATTTT. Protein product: CASSSRLESTDTQYF.

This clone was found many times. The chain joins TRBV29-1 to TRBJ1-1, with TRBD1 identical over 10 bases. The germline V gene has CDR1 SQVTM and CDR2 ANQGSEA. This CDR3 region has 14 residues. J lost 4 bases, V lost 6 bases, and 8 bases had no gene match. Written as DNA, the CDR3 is TGCAGCGTGCAAAGCCGACAGGGGGCCACTGAAGCTTTCTTT. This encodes CSVQSRQGATEAFF.

The CDR3 DNA follows: TGTGCCAGCAGTTTACCACAGGGCTCTGGAAACACCATATATTTT. The encoded protein is CASSLPQGSGNTIYF. This chain joins TRBV28 and TRBJ1-3, with D possibly TRBD1 on 6 matching bases. The CDR3 length is 15 residues. Trimming removed 2 bases from V and 0 bases from J, with 8 bases in between. Germline-derived CDR1 and CDR2 are MDHEN and SYDVKM. Filled out from reference TRBV28 and TRBJ1-3, the complete variable domain reads DVKVTQSSRYLVKRTGEKVFLECVQDMDHENMFWYRQDPGLGLRLIYFSYDVKMKEKGDIPEGYSVSREKKERFSLILESASTNQTSMYLCASSLPQGSGNTIYFGEGSWLTVV.

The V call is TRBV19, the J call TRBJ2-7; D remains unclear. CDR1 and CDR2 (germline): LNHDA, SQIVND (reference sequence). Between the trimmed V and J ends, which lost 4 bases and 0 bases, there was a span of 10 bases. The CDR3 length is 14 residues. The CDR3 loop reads CASSNPRSSYEQYF. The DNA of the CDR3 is TGTGCCAGTAGTAATCCGCGGAGCTCCTACGAGCAGTACTTC.

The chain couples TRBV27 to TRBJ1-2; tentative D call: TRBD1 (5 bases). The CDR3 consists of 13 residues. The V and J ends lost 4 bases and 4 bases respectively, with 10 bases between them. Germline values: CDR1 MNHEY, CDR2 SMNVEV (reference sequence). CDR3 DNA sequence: TGTGCCAGCAGTTCTGGGACGGTCTATGGCTACACCTTC. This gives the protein CASSSGTVYGYTF.

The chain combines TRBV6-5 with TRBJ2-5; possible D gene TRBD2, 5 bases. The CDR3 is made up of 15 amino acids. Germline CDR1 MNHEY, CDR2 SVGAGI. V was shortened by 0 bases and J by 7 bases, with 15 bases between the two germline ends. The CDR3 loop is CASSYSRAAEGTQYF. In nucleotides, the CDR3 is TGTGCCAGCAGTTACTCTCGGGCAGCAGAGGGGACCCAGTACTTC.

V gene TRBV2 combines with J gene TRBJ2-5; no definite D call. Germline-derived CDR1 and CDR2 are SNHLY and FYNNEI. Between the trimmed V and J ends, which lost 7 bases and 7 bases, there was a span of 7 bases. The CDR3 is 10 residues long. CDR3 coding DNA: TGTGCCAGCATCTCCGGGACCCAGTACTTC. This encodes CASISGTQYF. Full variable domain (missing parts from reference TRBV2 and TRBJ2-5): EPEVTQTPSHQVTQMGQEVILRCVPISNHLYFYWYRQILGQKVEFLVSFYNNEISEKSEIFDDQFSVERPDGSNFTLKIRSTKLEDSAMYFCASISGTQYFGPGTRLLVL.

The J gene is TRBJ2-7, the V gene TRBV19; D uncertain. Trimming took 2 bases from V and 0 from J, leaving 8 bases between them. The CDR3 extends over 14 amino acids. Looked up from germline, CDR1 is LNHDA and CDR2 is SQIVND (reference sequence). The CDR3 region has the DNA TGTGCCAGTAGTATACGCTGGGACTCCTACGAGCAGTACTTC. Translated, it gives CASSIRWDSYEQYF.

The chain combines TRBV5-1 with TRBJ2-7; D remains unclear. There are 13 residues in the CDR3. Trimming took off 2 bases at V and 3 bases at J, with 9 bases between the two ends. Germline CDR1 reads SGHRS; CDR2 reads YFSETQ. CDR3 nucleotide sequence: TGCGCCAGCAGCTTATCCCGGAGCTACGAGCAGTACTTC. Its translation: CASSLSRSYEQYF.

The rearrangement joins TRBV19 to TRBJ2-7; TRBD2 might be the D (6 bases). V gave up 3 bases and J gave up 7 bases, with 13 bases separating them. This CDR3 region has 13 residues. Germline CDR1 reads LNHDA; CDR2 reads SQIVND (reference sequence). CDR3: CASSIGRGGEQYF. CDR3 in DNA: TGTGCCAGTAGTATTGGACGAGGAGGGGAGCAGTACTTC.

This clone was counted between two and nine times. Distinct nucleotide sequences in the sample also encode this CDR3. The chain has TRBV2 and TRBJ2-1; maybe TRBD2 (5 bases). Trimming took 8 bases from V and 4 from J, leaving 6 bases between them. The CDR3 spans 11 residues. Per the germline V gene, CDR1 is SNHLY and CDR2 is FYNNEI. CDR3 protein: CASGSYNEQFF. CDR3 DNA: TGTGCCAGCGGGAGTTACAATGAGCAGTTCTTC.

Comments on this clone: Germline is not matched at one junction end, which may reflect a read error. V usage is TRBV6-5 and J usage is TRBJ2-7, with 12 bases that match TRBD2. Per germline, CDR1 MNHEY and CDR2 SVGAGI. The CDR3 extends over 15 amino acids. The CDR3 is CASSSPTSGSYEQHF. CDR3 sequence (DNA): TGTGCCAGCAGCTCCCCGACTAGCGGGAGCTACGAGCAGCACTTC.

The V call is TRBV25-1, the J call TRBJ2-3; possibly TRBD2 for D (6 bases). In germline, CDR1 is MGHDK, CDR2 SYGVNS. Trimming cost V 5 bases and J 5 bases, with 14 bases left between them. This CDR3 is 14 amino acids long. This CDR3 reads CASSWISGLDTQYF. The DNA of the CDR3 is TGTGCCAGCAGTTGGATTTCGGGACTAGATACGCAGTATTTT.

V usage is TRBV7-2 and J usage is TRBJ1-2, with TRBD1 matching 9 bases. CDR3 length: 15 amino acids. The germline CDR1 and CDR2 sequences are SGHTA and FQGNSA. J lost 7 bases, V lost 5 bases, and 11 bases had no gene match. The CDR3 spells CASSPGDREISGYTF. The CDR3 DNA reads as TGTGCCAGCAGCCCCGGGGACAGGGAAATCAGTGGCTACACCTTC. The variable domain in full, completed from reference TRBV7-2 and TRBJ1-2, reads GAGVSQSPSNKVTEKGKDVELRCDPISGHTALYWYRQSLGQGLEFLIYFQGNSAPDKSGLPSDRFSAERTGGSVSTLTIQRTQQEDSAVYLCASSPGDREISGYTFGSGTRLTVV.

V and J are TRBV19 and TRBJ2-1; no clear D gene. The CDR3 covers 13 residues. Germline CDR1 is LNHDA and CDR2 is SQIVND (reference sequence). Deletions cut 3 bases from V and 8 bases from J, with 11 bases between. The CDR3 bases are TGTGCCAGTAGTATGCCCTTTAGCCATGAGCAGTTCTTC. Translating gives CASSMPFSHEQFF.

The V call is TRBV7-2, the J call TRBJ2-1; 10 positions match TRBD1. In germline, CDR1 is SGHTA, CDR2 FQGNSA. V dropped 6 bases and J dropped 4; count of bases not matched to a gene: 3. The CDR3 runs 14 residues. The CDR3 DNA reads TGTGCCAGCAGGCCGGGACAGGGGTACAATGAGCAGTTCTTC. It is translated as CASRPGQGYNEQFF. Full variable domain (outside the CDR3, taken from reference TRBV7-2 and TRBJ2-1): GAGVSQSPSNKVTEKGKDVELRCDPISGHTALYWYRQSLGQGLEFLIYFQGNSAPDKSGLPSDRFSAERTGGSVSTLTIQRTQQEDSAVYLCASRPGQGYNEQFFGPGTRLTVL.

The CDR3 DNA reads TGTGCCAGCAGATCCGTGTACCAAGAGACCCAGTACTTC. This sequence encodes CASRSVYQETQYF. This chain uses TRBV27 with TRBJ2-5, with D uncertain. The CDR3 covers 13 residues. From germline, CDR1 is MNHEY and CDR2 SMNVEV (reference sequence). The V and J ends lost 6 bases and 0 bases respectively, with 8 bases between them.

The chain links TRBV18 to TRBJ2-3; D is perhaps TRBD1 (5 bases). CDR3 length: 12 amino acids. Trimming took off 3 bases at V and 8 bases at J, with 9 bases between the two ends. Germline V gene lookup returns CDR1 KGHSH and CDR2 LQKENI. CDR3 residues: CASSPDQGTQYF. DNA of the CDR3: TGTGCCAGCTCACCGGACCAGGGTACGCAGTATTTT.

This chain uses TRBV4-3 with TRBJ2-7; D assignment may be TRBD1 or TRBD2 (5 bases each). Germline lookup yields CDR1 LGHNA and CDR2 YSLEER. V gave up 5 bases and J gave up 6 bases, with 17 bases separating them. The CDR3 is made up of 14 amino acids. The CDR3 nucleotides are TGCGCCAGCAGCAGGACACGCCTTGGGGGCGAGCAGTACTTC. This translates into CASSRTRLGGEQYF.

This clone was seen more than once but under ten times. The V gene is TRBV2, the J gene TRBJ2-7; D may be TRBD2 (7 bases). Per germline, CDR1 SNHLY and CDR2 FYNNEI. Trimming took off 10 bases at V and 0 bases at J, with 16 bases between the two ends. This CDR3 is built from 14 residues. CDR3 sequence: CATTMAGASYEQYF. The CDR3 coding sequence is TGTGCCACTACTATGGCGGGGGCCTCCTACGAGCAGTACTTC.